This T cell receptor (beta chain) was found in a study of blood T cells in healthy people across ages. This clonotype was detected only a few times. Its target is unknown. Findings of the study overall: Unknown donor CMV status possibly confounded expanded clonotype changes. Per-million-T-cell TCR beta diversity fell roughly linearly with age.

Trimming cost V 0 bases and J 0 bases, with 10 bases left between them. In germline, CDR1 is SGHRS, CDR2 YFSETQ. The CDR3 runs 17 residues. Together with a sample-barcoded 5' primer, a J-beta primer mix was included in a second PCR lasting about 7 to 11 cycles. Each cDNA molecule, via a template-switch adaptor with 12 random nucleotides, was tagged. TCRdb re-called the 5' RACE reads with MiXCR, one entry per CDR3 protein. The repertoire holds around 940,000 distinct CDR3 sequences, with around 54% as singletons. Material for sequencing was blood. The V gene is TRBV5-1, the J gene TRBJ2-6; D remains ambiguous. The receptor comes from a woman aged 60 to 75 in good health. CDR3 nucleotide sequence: TGCGCCAGCAGCTTGGTTCCGGCCGGCTCTGGGGCCAACGTCCTGACTTTC. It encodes CASSLVPAGSGANVLTF.